This TCR beta chain was documented in a study of OX40 agonist ivuxolimab in advanced cancers. Overall study results and limits: Patients who responded partially at 0.1-3.0 mg/kg showed clonal expansion ranking among the lowest. Low normalized T-cell clonal expansion also characterized some of the nonresponders. Fewer expanded clones were found on average in CD4+ than in CD8+ T cells.

Here immunoSEQ multiplex PCR was the method, and the copy in TCRdb shows in-frame clones only, minus some. This sample carries roughly 90,000 clones, approximately 91% of them seen once, and the ten largest clones take 0.7% to 0.9%. This clone was recorded only once. The target antigen is unknown. Trimming cost V 2 bases and J 7 bases; bases outside gene matches: 8. The germline CDR1 and CDR2 sequences are GTSNPN and SVGIG (reference sequence). The CDR3 contains 15 residues. The chain has TRBV30 and TRBJ1-5; TRBD1 agrees at 10 bases. The receptor's source is an adult with an advanced solid tumor such as melanoma, head and neck, liver or kidney cancer. Sequenced here: CD4+ or CD8+ T cells sorted from blood, sampled in a trial of the OX40 agonist ivuxolimab. CDR3 coding DNA: TGTGCCTGGAGTCCGGGACAGGGGTTCGGGCAGCCCCAGCATTTT. This translates into CAWSPGQGFGQPQHF.